This T cell receptor (beta chain) is drawn from a study of shared clonotypes between healthy human individuals. Study results and limitations: Of the naive CD4 clonotypes, about 5.4% were shared across several donors. Only blood was sampled; tissue repertoires likely differ.

The V gene end was trimmed by 1 base and the J gene end by 4 bases; junction bases not matched to a gene: 6. This CDR3 region has 15 residues. CDR1 is GTSNPN and CDR2 is SVGIG in the germline V gene (reference sequence). Study donors comprised healthy, HIV-negative adults devoid of recent acute infection or vaccination. Every one of the donors was a Caucasian adult that lived in Nashville, Tennessee. Sequencing used immunoSEQ multiplex PCR; TCRdb keeps in-frame clones, though not all of them. This sample has some 680,000 clones, with about 80% found just once. Note on this clone: No antigen is known for it.

This rearrangement joins TRBV30 to TRBJ2-3; TRBD1 aligns across 9 bases. Material for sequencing was memory CD4+ T cells sorted from blood. Stated subset: CD45RA-negative fraction. This receptor was taken from a woman aged 25 to 45 in good health. CDR3 amino acids: CAWSARDRDADTQYF. CDR3 sequence (DNA): TGTGCCTGGAGTGCCCGGGACAGGGACGCAGATACGCAGTATTTT.